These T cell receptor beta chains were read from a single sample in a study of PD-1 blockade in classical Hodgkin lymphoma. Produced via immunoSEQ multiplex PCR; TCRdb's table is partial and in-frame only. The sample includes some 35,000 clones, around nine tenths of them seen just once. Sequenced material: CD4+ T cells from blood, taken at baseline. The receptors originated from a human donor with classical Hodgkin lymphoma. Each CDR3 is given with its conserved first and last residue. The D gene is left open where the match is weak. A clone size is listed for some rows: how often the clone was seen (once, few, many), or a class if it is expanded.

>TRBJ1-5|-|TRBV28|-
TGTGCCAGCAGTCTGAATCAGCCCCAGCATTTT
CASSLNQPQHF
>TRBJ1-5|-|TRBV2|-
TGTGCCAGCAGTGTAGGCCAGGTATATCAGCCCCAGCATTTT
CASSVGQVYQPQHF
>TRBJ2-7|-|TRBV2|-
TGTGCCAGCAGGCTAGGGACGGTGAGCTCCTACGAGCAGTACTTC
CASRLGTVSSYEQYF
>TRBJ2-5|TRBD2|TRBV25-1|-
TGTGCCAGCAGTCCTCTCGGGACTAGCAGTGAGACCCAGTACTTC
CASSPLGTSSETQYF
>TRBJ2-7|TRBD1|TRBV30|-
TGTGCCTGGAGGGGGGACAGGGGTAGGTACGAGCAGTACTTC
CAWRGDRGRYEQYF
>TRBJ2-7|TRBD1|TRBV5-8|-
TGTGCCAGCAGCCCTCACTCAGGGGGCGGCCCCCAATACGAGCAGTACTTC
CASSPHSGGGPQYEQYF
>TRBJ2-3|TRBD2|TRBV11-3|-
TGTGCCAGCAGCGATGGGATGGGGCTAGCGGGAGGGCCTTGGGCAGATACGCAGTATTTT
CASSDGMGLAGGPWADTQYF
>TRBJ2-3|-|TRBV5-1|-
TGCGCCAGCTTACTAGGGAGCAGCACAGATACGCAGTATTTT
CASLLGSSTDTQYF
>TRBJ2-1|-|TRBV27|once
TGTGCCAGCAGCCCCCTCGGGACGGCCTACAATGAGCAGTTCTTC
CASSPLGTAYNEQFF
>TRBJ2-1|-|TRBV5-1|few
TGCGCCAGCAGCCGGACCGGGACCCCTGAGGGCTCCTACAATGAGCAGTTCTTC
CASSRTGTPEGSYNEQFF
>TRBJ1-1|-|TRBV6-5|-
TGTGCCAGCAGTTACGTCGGGCTAAACACTGAAGCTTTCTTT
CASSYVGLNTEAFF
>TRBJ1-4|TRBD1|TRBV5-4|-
TGTGCCAGCAGCTACGGGACAGAAAGTAATGAAAAACTGTTTTTT
CASSYGTESNEKLFF
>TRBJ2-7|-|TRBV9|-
TGTGCCAGCAGCGTAGCCATTTCATACGAGCAGTACTTC
CASSVAISYEQYF
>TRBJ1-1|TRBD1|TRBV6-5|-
TGTGCCAGCAGCTCCCAGGGGGGGGGCACTGAAGCTTTCTTT
CASSSQGGGTEAFF
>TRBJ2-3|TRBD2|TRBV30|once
TGTGCCTGGAGCGGCGGGGGGGGAGTCACAGATACGCAGTATTTT
CAWSGGGGVTDTQYF
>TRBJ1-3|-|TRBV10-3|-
TGTGCCATCATCTCGAGCTCTGGAAACACCATATATTTT
CAIISSSGNTIYF
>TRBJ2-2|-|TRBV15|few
TGTGCCACCAGCAGAGGACTCACCGGGGAGCTGTTTTTT
CATSRGLTGELFF
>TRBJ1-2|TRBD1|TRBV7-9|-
TGTGCCAGCAGCCGACCTAACGACAGGGGCTATGGCTACACCTTC
CASSRPNDRGYGYTF
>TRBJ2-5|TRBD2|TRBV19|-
TGTGCCAGTACTAGCGGGAGGGCAGAGACCCAGTACTTC
CASTSGRAETQYF
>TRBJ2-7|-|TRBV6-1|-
TGTGCCAGCAGAGGACTTGCGATGGGGCAGTACTTC
CASRGLAMGQYF
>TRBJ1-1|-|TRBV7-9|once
TGTGCCAGCAGCTCCGCAGGGAAGGGGGTCGGAATGAACACTGAAGCTTTCTTT
CASSSAGKGVGMNTEAFF
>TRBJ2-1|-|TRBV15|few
TGTGCCACCAGCAGAGTACGGGTAGGGAATGAGCAGTTCTTC
CATSRVRVGNEQFF
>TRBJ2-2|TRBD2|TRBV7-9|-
TGTGCCAGCAGCCTCAGGCGCGGGAGGAACACCGGGGAGCTGTTTTTT
CASSLRRGRNTGELFF
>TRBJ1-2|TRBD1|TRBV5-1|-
TGCGCCAGCAGCACGGGAACACAGGGGGCGATGCTTGGCTATGGCTACACCTTC
CASSTGTQGAMLGYGYTF
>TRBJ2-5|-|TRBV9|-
TGTGCCAGCAGCGTTCACTCCCTCCGGGGCCAAGAGACCCAGTACTTC
CASSVHSLRGQETQYF
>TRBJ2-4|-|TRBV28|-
TGTGCCAGCAGTTCGCTTCAGAGGGACAAAGCCAAAAACATTCAGTACTTC
CASSSLQRDKAKNIQYF
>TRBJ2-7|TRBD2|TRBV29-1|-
TGCAGCGTTGGACGACTAGCCTCCTACGAGCAGTACTTC
CSVGRLASYEQYF
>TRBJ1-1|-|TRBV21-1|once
TGTGCCAGCAGCTTCAGGGGGACTGAAGCTTTCTTT
CASSFRGTEAFF
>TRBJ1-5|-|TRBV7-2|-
TGTGCCAGCAGCCTAGAACAGGGTAGCAATCAGCCCCAGCATTTT
CASSLEQGSNQPQHF
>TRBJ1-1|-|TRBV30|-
TGTGCCTGGAGTCTGGAAGAGAAGGGTTTCTTT
CAWSLEEKGFF
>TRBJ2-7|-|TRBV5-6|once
TGTGCCAGCAGCTCCAACAGGGGAGGATCCTACGAGCAGTACTTC
CASSSNRGGSYEQYF
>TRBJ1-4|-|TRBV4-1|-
TGCGCCAGCAAAACCGGGATAGCTCCAGATGGGGGGGAAAAACTGTTTTTT
CASKTGIAPDGGEKLFF
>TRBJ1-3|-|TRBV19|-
TGTGCCAGTACTCCCGAACCGGGCCGTGGAGGAAACACCATATATTTT
CASTPEPGRGGNTIYF
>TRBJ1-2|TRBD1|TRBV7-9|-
TGTGCCAGCAGCTTAGGGACAGGGCATGGCTACACCTTC
CASSLGTGHGYTF